This T cell receptor beta chain was sequenced for a study of early T cells in non-severe SARS-CoV-2 infection. The study, taken as a whole, reports: VDJdb matching favored anti-spike CD8 responses, missing private and CD4 specificities.

Notes on this clonotype: Its antigen is not known.

Individual cDNA molecules each received unique molecular identifiers attached to them. TCRdb called the 5' RACE reads again in MiXCR, with one record for every CDR3 protein. The sample contains 64,000 or so distinct CDR3 sequences, 10% to 15% of which appear only once. Germline-derived CDR1 and CDR2 are LNHDA and SQIVND (reference sequence). The ends lost 6 bases at V and 0 bases at J; junction bases unmatched: 3. The CDR3 has 16 amino acids. The sample in question was whole blood, obtained at baseline. This sequence was found in an adult who was a healthcare worker with PCR-confirmed SARS-CoV-2 infection or an uninfected control (not recorded which). This chain uses TRBV19 with TRBJ2-6; TRBD1 matches at 9 bases. CDR3 sequence: CASRGQGYSGANVLTF. CDR3 DNA: TGTGCCAGTAGGGGACAGGGTTACTCTGGGGCCAACGTCCTGACTTTC.